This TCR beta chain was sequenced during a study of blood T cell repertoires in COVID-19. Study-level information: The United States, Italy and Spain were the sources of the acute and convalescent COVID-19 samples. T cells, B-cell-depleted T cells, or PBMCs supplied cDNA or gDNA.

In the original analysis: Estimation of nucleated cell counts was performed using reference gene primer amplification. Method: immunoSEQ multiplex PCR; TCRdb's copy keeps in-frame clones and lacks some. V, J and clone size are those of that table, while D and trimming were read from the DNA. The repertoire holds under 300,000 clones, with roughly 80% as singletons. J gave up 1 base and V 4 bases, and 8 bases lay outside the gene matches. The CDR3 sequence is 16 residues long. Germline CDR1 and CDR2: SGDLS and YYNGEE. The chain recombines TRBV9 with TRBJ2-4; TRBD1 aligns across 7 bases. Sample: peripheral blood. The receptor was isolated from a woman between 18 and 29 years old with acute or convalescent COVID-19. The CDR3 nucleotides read TGTGCCAGCAGCCCCCGACAGGGAATGGCCAAAAACATTCAGTACTTC. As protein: CASSPRQGMAKNIQYF.